These T cell receptor beta chains were read from a single sample in a study of T-cell memory formation after mild COVID-19. TCRdb redid the calling of the 5' RACE reads with MiXCR, one entry per CDR3 protein. The sample carries roughly 110,000 distinct CDR3 sequences, roughly 20% recorded once. Sequences were obtained from PBMCs or a T cell subset sorted from them (not recorded which). These receptors were obtained from a man between 18 and 29 years old who had mild COVID-19 (a few samples of this study predate the infection). Cell type and time point are not known. Each CDR3 is given with its conserved first and last residue.

CDR3 protein: CASSLYQETQYF
V gene: TRBV7-8
J gene: TRBJ2-5

CDR3 protein: CSVEGYSWERGYTF
V gene: TRBV29-1
J gene: TRBJ1-2

CDR3 protein: CASSFGTTKETQYF
V gene: TRBV7-9
J gene: TRBJ2-5

CDR3 protein: CASSPRTSGVPDTQYF
V gene: TRBV7-9
J gene: TRBJ2-3

CDR3 protein: CASSYSGDYNEQFF
V gene: TRBV12-3/TRBV12-4
J gene: TRBJ2-1

CDR3 protein: CASSEWTGETDTQYF
V gene: TRBV10-1
J gene: TRBJ2-3

CDR3 protein: CASSLGVGSSYEQYF
V gene: TRBV7-9
J gene: TRBJ2-7

CDR3 protein: CASSLTSGDSSYNEQFF
V gene: TRBV4-1
J gene: TRBJ2-1

CDR3 protein: CASSGGGYYDEQFF
V gene: TRBV5-4
J gene: TRBJ2-1

CDR3 protein: CASSLEVDSPYEQYF
V gene: TRBV5-1
J gene: TRBJ2-7

CDR3 protein: CASSQRGAVDQPQHF
V gene: TRBV4-1
J gene: TRBJ1-5

CDR3 protein: CASSRRVRYYEQYF
V gene: TRBV5-1
J gene: TRBJ2-7

CDR3 protein: CASSFPAGTGDNEQFF
V gene: TRBV12-3/TRBV12-4
J gene: TRBJ2-1

CDR3 protein: CASSPAGLAGGASSYNEQFF
V gene: TRBV5-1
J gene: TRBJ2-1

CDR3 protein: CASSYSSGQSIINYGYTF
V gene: TRBV6-2/TRBV6-3
J gene: TRBJ1-2

CDR3 protein: CASSEFPVAGGPYNEQFF
V gene: TRBV6-1
J gene: TRBJ2-1

CDR3 protein: CASSYSGQDTYQETQYF
V gene: TRBV6-6
J gene: TRBJ2-5

CDR3 protein: CSAREWRQGQPQHF
V gene: TRBV20-1
J gene: TRBJ1-5

CDR3 protein: CASSPPYGDGSPLHF
V gene: TRBV18
J gene: TRBJ1-6

CDR3 protein: CASRKKTGAADTQYF
V gene: TRBV9
J gene: TRBJ2-3